This T cell receptor (beta chain) was identified in a study of T cell changes during pregnancy in multiple sclerosis. Germline loops: CDR1 SNHLY, CDR2 FYNNEI. Trimming removed 6 bases at V and 2 bases at J, with 13 bases between. The CDR3 has 14 amino acids. Repertoires were generated with immunoSEQ multiplex PCR, while TCRdb's copy carries only in-frame clones and drops some. The sample carries 70,000 to 95,000 clones, over 80% recorded once. The TCR sequence derives from a female donor with multiple sclerosis, enrolled in a pregnancy study. The chain carries TRBV2 and TRBJ2-5; a weak D match, TRBD1 (5 bases). Material: peripheral blood, obtained in the first trimester of pregnancy. The CDR3 DNA follows: TGTGCCAGCAGCTTAATGGGGCCTCAAGAGACCCAGTACTTC. Translation: CASSLMGPQETQYF. The whole variable domain, remainder taken from reference TRBV2 and TRBJ2-5, is EPEVTQTPSHQVTQMGQEVILRCVPISNHLYFYWYRQILGQKVEFLVSFYNNEISEKSEIFDDQFSVERPDGSNFTLKIRSTKLEDSAMYFCASSLMGPQETQYFGPGTRLLVL.